A selection of T cell receptor beta chains follows, all from one sample in a study of regulatory T cells in long-lasting Graves disease. In TCRdb, the multiplex PCR reads were re-called with MiXCR into one record per CDR3 protein. The data hold roughly 400,000 distinct CDR3 sequences, with around a fifth observed a single time. Material: peripheral blood mononuclear cells (PBMCs), obtained when the disease was refractory, from a patient treated with antithyroid drugs. The receptors here all came from a female donor with Graves disease. CDR3s include the opening cysteine and the closing phenylalanine or tryptophan. The D gene is left open where the match is weak. Not every row has a clone size; where given, it reads once, few, many or a size class.

j_call d_call clone_size v_call cdr3_aa cdr3_nt
TRBJ1-1 - few TRBV5-1 CASSLRVGQSLTLNTEAFF TGCGCCAGCAGCTTGCGGGTCGGGCAAAGTCTGACCTTGAACACTGAAGCTTTCTTT
TRBJ1-1 - many TRBV3-1 CASSRTDENTEAFF TGTGCCAGCAGCCGGACAGATGAGAACACTGAAGCTTTCTTT
TRBJ2-7 - many TRBV3-1 CASSQDRGSSYEQYF TGTGCCAGCAGCCAAGACAGGGGCAGCTCTTACGAGCAGTACTTC
TRBJ2-1 TRBD2 - TRBV20-1 CSARPSGGSSYNEQFF TGCAGTGCTAGACCTAGCGGGGGGAGCTCCTACAATGAGCAGTTCTTC
TRBJ1-2 TRBD1 many TRBV5-1 CASSPDRGGYTF TGCGCCAGCAGCCCTGACAGGGGTGGCTACACCTTC
TRBJ2-7 - many TRBV20-1 CSASGRPEQYF TGCAGTGCTAGCGGACGGCCCGAGCAGTACTTC
TRBJ1-2 - many TRBV28 CATDPPIPFYGYTF TGTGCCACCGATCCCCCCATTCCTTTCTATGGCTACACCTTC
TRBJ2-7 - - TRBV11-2 CASTPEAPSNEQYF TGTGCCAGCACCCCTGAAGCACCTTCCAACGAGCAGTACTTC
TRBJ2-7 - - TRBV15 CATSRDSRFEQYF TGTGCCACCAGCAGAGATAGTCGTTTCGAGCAGTACTTC
TRBJ2-7 TRBD1 - TRBV6-4 CASIGPTGDLSEQYF TGTGCCAGCATCGGGCCGACAGGGGATCTAAGCGAGCAGTACTTC
TRBJ2-2 - few TRBV29-1 CSVEDLDTGELFF TGCAGCGTTGAAGATCTTGACACCGGGGAGCTGTTTTTT
TRBJ2-7 TRBD2 many TRBV28 CASSIGRGTYEQYF TGTGCCAGCAGCATCGGGAGGGGGACCTACGAGCAGTACTTC
TRBJ2-3 - - TRBV27 CASSLGHRQDTQYF TGTGCCAGCAGTTTAGGGCACAGGCAGGATACGCAGTATTTT
TRBJ2-5 - few TRBV14 CASSQGDPVQETQYF TGTGCCAGCAGCCAAGGAGACCCTGTCCAAGAGACCCAGTACTTC
TRBJ1-1 TRBD1 - TRBV25-1 CASSETGAGAFF TGTGCCAGCAGTGAAACAGGGGCTGGGGCTTTCTTT
TRBJ2-5 TRBD1 few TRBV20-1 CSATTGGLLQETQYF TGCAGTGCTACCACAGGGGGCCTTTTACAAGAGACCCAGTACTTC
TRBJ1-1 - many TRBV11-2 CASSLNRFREGTEAFF TGTGCCAGCAGCTTAAATCGATTCAGGGAGGGGACTGAAGCTTTCTTT
TRBJ2-5 - many TRBV3-1 CASSQEGHGQETQYF TGTGCCAGCAGCCAAGAAGGACATGGCCAAGAGACCCAGTACTTC
TRBJ2-5 - many TRBV10-3 CAISEGPKTQYF TGTGCCATCAGTGAGGGACCTAAGACCCAGTACTTC
TRBJ1-5 - - TRBV6-2/TRBV6-3 CATGGAGNQPQHF TGTGCGACCGGGGGGGCCGGCAATCAGCCCCAGCATTTT
TRBJ1-5 - many TRBV29-1 CSVSGEGQPQHF TGCAGCGTTTCAGGAGAAGGTCAGCCCCAGCATTTT
TRBJ1-3 - many TRBV6-5 CASSSHAGTGNTIYF TGTGCCAGCAGTTCCCACGCTGGAACTGGAAACACCATATATTTT
TRBJ1-4 - few TRBV6-4 CASSEIEAGREKLFF TGTGCCAGCAGTGAAATTGAGGCGGGGAGAGAAAAACTGTTTTTT
TRBJ2-5 TRBD1 few TRBV29-1 CSASMDRVGETQYF TGCAGCGCTTCGATGGACAGGGTGGGAGAGACCCAGTACTTC
TRBJ2-7 TRBD2 - TRBV13 CASSLGGLAGNSYEQYF TGTGCCAGCAGCTTAGGGGGACTAGCGGGCAACTCCTACGAGCAGTACTTC
TRBJ2-5 - many TRBV20-1 CSARENEETQYF TGCAGTGCTAGAGAGAATGAGGAGACCCAGTACTTC
TRBJ2-7 TRBD2 few TRBV7-8 CASSSTLAGGPYEQYF TGTGCCAGCAGCTCAACACTAGCGGGAGGGCCCTACGAGCAGTACTTC
TRBJ2-7 - - TRBV28 CASSFGGQYF TGTGCCAGCAGTTTCGGGGGACAGTACTTC
TRBJ2-7 TRBD1 many TRBV28 CASSAGQGISYEQYF TGTGCCAGCAGTGCGGGACAGGGTATCTCCTACGAGCAGTACTTC
TRBJ1-1 - many TRBV18 CASSPQGFAAFF TGTGCCAGCTCACCACAGGGATTCGCAGCTTTCTTT
TRBJ2-7 - - TRBV27 CASSSPPKGEQYF TGTGCCAGCAGTTCACCTCCCAAGGGCGAGCAGTACTTC
TRBJ2-2 - - TRBV10-2 CASSEPITGELFF TGCGCCAGCAGTGAACCAATCACCGGGGAGCTGTTTTTT
TRBJ2-2 - many TRBV28 CASSAGGPNTGELFF TGTGCCAGCAGTGCCGGGGGGCCCAACACCGGGGAGCTGTTTTTT
TRBJ1-5 - - TRBV4-1 CASSPRASGQPQHF TGCGCCAGCAGCCCCCGGGCTTCCGGTCAGCCCCAGCATTTT
TRBJ2-7 - few TRBV4-1 CASSQEVEQSRGLSRIEQYF TGCGCCAGCAGCCAAGAGGTCGAACAGAGCCGTGGATTGTCGAGGATAGAGCAGTACTTC
TRBJ2-7 - many TRBV28 CASSGGVDSYEQYF TGTGCCAGCAGCGGCGGGGTGGACTCCTACGAGCAGTACTTC
TRBJ2-2 - few TRBV29-1 CSIGRENTGELFF TGCAGCATTGGGCGGGAGAACACCGGGGAGCTGTTTTTT
TRBJ2-7 TRBD1 - TRBV5-1 CASSTRPGQGSLSYEQYF TGCGCCAGCAGCACGAGGCCGGGACAGGGAAGTCTCTCCTACGAGCAGTACTTC
TRBJ1-2 TRBD1 many TRBV2 CAILTGVGYGYTF TGTGCCATCCTGACAGGGGTTGGATATGGCTACACCTTC
TRBJ2-5 TRBD2 few TRBV4-2 CASSQDPASGETQYF TGTGCCAGCAGCCAAGACCCCGCTAGCGGAGAGACCCAGTACTTC
TRBJ2-6 - many TRBV12-3/TRBV12-4 CASRAGASSGANVLTF TGTGCCAGCAGGGCCGGGGCAAGCTCTGGGGCCAACGTCCTGACTTTC
TRBJ2-7 TRBD2 many TRBV6-1 CASSPRSSGIYEQYF TGTGCCAGCAGTCCCCGGAGCAGCGGGATCTACGAGCAGTACTTC
TRBJ1-1 - - TRBV5-1 CASSSPEGQSNTEAFF TGCGCCAGCAGCTCACCGGAGGGACAATCGAACACTGAAGCTTTCTTT
TRBJ2-2 TRBD2 many TRBV11-2 CASSRDLLGRALGELFF TGTGCCAGCAGCCGGGACCTCCTAGGGAGGGCATTAGGGGAGCTGTTTTTT
TRBJ2-3 - - TRBV5-1 CASSLVRDPSDTQYF TGCGCCAGCAGCTTGGTCCGTGATCCCTCGGATACGCAGTATTTT
TRBJ1-5 - many TRBV2 CASSQTGNSNQPQHF TGTGCCAGCTCCCAGACGGGAAATAGCAATCAGCCCCAGCATTTT
TRBJ2-7 TRBD2 few TRBV5-5 CASSSGTSTSAYEQYF TGTGCCAGCAGCTCCGGGACATCGACTAGCGCTTACGAGCAGTACTTC
TRBJ2-1 TRBD1 many TRBV28 CASSPGQFLNEQFF TGTGCCAGCAGCCCGGGACAGTTTTTGAATGAGCAGTTCTTC
TRBJ1-6 - - TRBV7-2 CASSLGAYNSPLHF TGTGCCAGCAGCTTGGGGGCCTATAATTCACCCCTCCACTTT
TRBJ1-6 - few TRBV20-1 CSARETRKSSYNSPLHF TGCAGTGCTAGAGAGACCCGAAAGAGCTCCTATAATTCACCCCTCCACTTT
TRBJ2-7 TRBD2 many TRBV28 CASKTGGPRNEQYF TGTGCCAGCAAAACGGGAGGGCCAAGGAACGAGCAGTACTTC